The table lists the clone carrying this TCR beta chain with a count of one. At one boundary the junction diverges from the germline segment, which might be a read error. CDR1 is SEHNR and CDR2 is FQNEAQ in the germline V gene (reference sequence). This CDR3 is built from 16 residues. While unrecorded immune exposures were likely, the donors were nominally healthy when sampled. The entry originates in a study of cytomegalovirus exposure and HLA in healthy donors. The PCR used 60 Vbeta and 13 Jbeta primers. Libraries were prepared by immunoSEQ multiplex PCR; TCRdb keeps only in-frame clonotypes and omits some of them. The sample carries under 110,000 clones, roughly 74% recorded once.

The J gene is TRBJ1-1, the V gene TRBV7-9; TRBD1 might be the D (6 bases). This TCR came from a woman aged 40 to 49 in good health and CMV-seronegative. The sample comprised PBMCs. DNA of the CDR3: TGTTCCAGCAGCCCGTGGGGGCAGGGATTGAACACTGAAGCTTTCTTT. It yields the protein CSSSPWGQGLNTEAFF.